This TCR beta chain was recorded in a study of response to subunit inactivated influenza vaccine. V dropped 8 bases and J dropped 4 bases, with 12 bases sitting between them. The germline gives CDR1 MNHEY, CDR2 SVGEGT. The CDR3 totals 13 residues. MiXCR, applied by TCRdb to the RT-PCR reads, yields one record per CDR3 protein. The sample includes under 950,000 distinct CDR3 sequences, roughly 20% of them seen just once. This specimen was PBMCs from blood, taken 4 to 6 days after vaccination. The rearrangement uses TRBV6-2 or TRBV6-3 and TRBJ1-5, with D unclear. The TCR comes from a man in his fifties or sixties who received an inactivated influenza vaccine. CDR3 residues: CASERVPNQPQHF. The CDR3 bases are TGTGCCAGCGAACGGGTCCCTAATCAGCCCCAGCATTTT.